A selection of T cell receptor beta chains follows, all from one sample in a study of identical twins. TCRdb ran MiXCR on the 5' RACE reads and lists one entry per CDR3 protein. This table holds 410,000 or so distinct CDR3 sequences, around 20% found once. Sequencing was performed on naive T cells sorted from blood. These receptor sequences come from a man aged 50 to 59 in good health. Each CDR3 is given with its conserved first and last residue. The D gene is left open where the match is weak. Clone size, where shown, is once, few, many, or a class for clones that have expanded.

v_gene	d_gene	j_gene	abundance	CDR3aa	CDR3nt
TRBV15	NA	TRBJ1-1	NA	CATSRDVVGMGEAFF	TGTGCCACCAGCAGAGATGTGGTCGGCATGGGTGAAGCTTTCTTT
TRBV10-3	TRBD1	TRBJ2-2	few	CAISETGGVNTGELFF	TGTGCCATCAGTGAAACAGGGGGCGTTAACACCGGGGAGCTGTTTTTT
TRBV29-1	NA	TRBJ2-1	NA	CSVVSLGASSSYNEQFF	TGCAGCGTTGTTTCCCTGGGGGCGTCGAGCTCCTACAATGAGCAGTTCTTC
TRBV29-1	TRBD2	TRBJ2-1	many	CSVGLRLAGEREQFF	TGCAGCGTTGGGCTCCGACTAGCGGGAGAACGTGAGCAGTTCTTC
TRBV6-5	NA	TRBJ2-7	NA	CASSYRQRSSYEQYF	TGTGCCAGCAGTTATCGGCAAAGGAGCTCCTACGAGCAGTACTTC
TRBV5-1	NA	TRBJ2-6	NA	CASSLDTVVLTF	TGCGCCAGCAGCTTGGACACCGTAGTCCTGACTTTC
TRBV12-3/TRBV12-4	NA	TRBJ1-1	NA	CASIAAGRGHTEAFF	TGTGCCAGCATAGCGGCAGGAAGGGGTCACACTGAAGCTTTCTTT
TRBV2	TRBD1	TRBJ2-5	many	CASTGQGEETQYF	TGTGCCAGCACGGGACAGGGGGAAGAGACCCAGTACTTC
TRBV13	NA	TRBJ2-5	NA	CASSPAGYQETQYF	TGTGCCAGCAGCCCCGCCGGGTACCAAGAGACCCAGTACTTC
TRBV7-9	NA	TRBJ1-5	NA	CASSFSDQPQHF	TGTGCCAGCAGCTTTAGTGATCAGCCCCAGCATTTT
TRBV6-5	NA	TRBJ1-1	NA	CASSLHPMNTEAFF	TGTGCCAGCAGTTTACACCCGATGAACACTGAAGCTTTCTTT
TRBV6-2/TRBV6-3	NA	TRBJ2-3	NA	CASSPLVPDTQYF	TGTGCCAGCAGTCCATTAGTCCCAGATACGCAGTATTTT
TRBV6-2/TRBV6-3	NA	TRBJ2-2	many	CASVASSYITGELFF	TGTGCCAGCGTCGCGAGTAGCTATATCACCGGGGAGCTGTTTTTT
TRBV11-2	TRBD2	TRBJ2-1	many	CASSLFGTSGVDEQFF	TGTGCCAGCAGCTTATTCGGGACTAGCGGGGTTGATGAGCAGTTCTTC